Presented here are 9 T cell receptor beta chains from one specimen sequenced in a study of shared clonotypes between healthy human individuals. Measured with immunoSEQ multiplex PCR; TCRdb has only the in-frame clones, and not every one. The table includes over 2 million clones, less than 95% detected once. Sequenced input: naive CD4+ T cells from PBMCs. Subset of the sample: CD45RA+ positively selected. All receptors derive from a man younger than 35 in good health. Some clones in this sample may be carry-over from other donors' samples.

To note about this clone: One base away lies a much larger clone, so this may be a sequencing read error. The chain is built from TRBV28 and TRBJ2-2; D gene uncertain. CDR3 length: 12 amino acids. From germline, CDR1 is MDHEN and CDR2 SYDVKM. With 5 bases removed from V and 2 bases from J, the gap between germline ends came to 3 bases. The DNA for the CDR3 is TGTGCCAGCAGTATAAACACCGGGGAGCTGTTTTTT. The encoded protein is CASSINTGELFF.

A single count supports this clone. This sequence joins TRBV5-1 and TRBJ2-5; 8 positions agree with TRBD2. V was pared by 6 bases and J by 4 bases, with 8 bases of the junction left unmatched. The CDR3 has 14 residues. The germline V gene has CDR1 SGHRS and CDR2 YFSETQ. CDR3 amino acids: CASNPQAGGETQYF. The CDR3 DNA reads as TGCGCCAGCAACCCACAGGCGGGAGGAGAGACCCAGTACTTC.

Details on this clone: In the same sample, other DNA sequences code for this CDR3. This sequence joins TRBV28 and TRBJ1-2; TRBD1 is a possible D gene (6 bases). Germline CDR1 MDHEN, CDR2 SYDVKM. The CDR3 is 14 residues long. V lost 6 bases to trimming and J lost 3 bases, with 14 bases between them. Here the CDR3 DNA reads TGTGCCAGCAGCCTATACAGGGTGGACTATGGCTACACCTTC. Translation: CASSLYRVDYGYTF.

The CDR3 loop reads CASSQASGNEQFF. The DNA of the CDR3 is TGTGCCAGCAGCCAGGCCAGTGGGAATGAGCAGTTCTTC. V is TRBV7-9 and J is TRBJ2-1; D is unresolved. This CDR3 spans 13 amino acids. Germline V lookup: CDR1 SEHNR, CDR2 FQNEAQ (reference sequence). Deletions cut 5 bases from V and 7 bases from J, with 12 bases between.

V and J are TRBV2 and TRBJ2-6; a possible D gene is TRBD1 (5 bases). Trimming removed 6 bases from V and 4 bases from J, with 7 bases in between. This CDR3 is built from 13 residues. Germline V gene sequence: CDR1 SNHLY, CDR2 FYNNEI. The CDR3 spells CASRDTGANVLTF. The CDR3 DNA sequence: TGTGCCAGCAGGGACACCGGGGCCAACGTCCTGACTTTC.

A word on this clone: The sample carries other DNA sequences with the same CDR3. The chain combines TRBV7-3 with TRBJ2-2, with D hard to call. CDR1 is SGHTA and CDR2 is FQGTGA in the germline V gene. CDR3 length: 12 residues. Trimming removed 4 bases at V and 6 bases at J, with 6 bases between. The CDR3 DNA reads TGTGCCAGCAGCTCGGTCCCCGGGGAGCTGTTTTTT. It yields the protein CASSSVPGELFF. The full variable domain, in which reference TRBV7-3 and TRBJ2-2 provide the parts outside the CDR3, is GAGVSQTPSNKVTEKGKYVELRCDPISGHTALYWYRQSLGQGPEFLIYFQGTGAADDSGLPNDRFFAVRPEGSVSTLKIQRTERGDSAVYLCASSSVPGELFFGEGSRLTVL.

The rearrangement links TRBV5-8 to TRBJ1-1, with D possibly being TRBD1 (5 bases). From germline, CDR1 is SGHTS and CDR2 YDEGEE. V lost 2 bases and J 1 base, leaving 21 bases between the germline ends. There are 18 residues in the CDR3. The CDR3 DNA reads as TGTGCCAGCAGCTTCCCACCCGCGGCAGGGACTCCGAACACTGAAGCTTTCTTT. This gives the protein CASSFPPAAGTPNTEAFF. Full variable domain (rest looked up from reference TRBV5-8 and TRBJ1-1): EAGVTQSPTHLIKTRGQQATLRCSPISGHTSVYWYQQALGLGLQFLLWYDEGEERNRGNFPPRFSGRQFPNYSSELNVNALELEDSALYLCASSFPPAAGTPNTEAFFGQGTRLTVV.

J is TRBJ2-1 and V is TRBV19; no definite D call. The CDR3 consists of 15 residues. Germline V gene data show CDR1 as LNHDA and CDR2 as SQIVND (reference sequence). V dropped 1 base and J dropped 9 bases, with 16 bases sitting between them. CDR3 amino acids: CASSIGLPNRGEQFF. The DNA for the CDR3 is TGTGCCAGTAGTATAGGCCTGCCAAACCGTGGTGAGCAGTTCTTC.

CDR3: CASSGDPRRGTVPDTQYF. CDR3 sequence (DNA): TGTGCCAGCAGTGGGGACCCGCGTCGGGGGACTGTGCCAGATACGCAGTATTTT. The chain couples TRBV6-1 to TRBJ2-3; D might be TRBD2 (6 bases). CDR1 is MNHNS, CDR2 SASEGT, per germline. Trimming removed 4 bases from V and 4 bases from J, with 24 bases in between. This CDR3 spans 18 amino acids.